The T cell receptor (beta chain) described here comes from a study of blood T cell repertoires in COVID-19. This clone was seen just once. CDR1 is SEHNR, CDR2 FQNEAQ, per germline (reference sequence). The CDR3 loop spans 15 amino acids. V was cut by 1 base and J by 0 bases, with 7 bases left in between. Data came from immunoSEQ multiplex PCR; TCRdb stores just in-frame clones and leaves some out. The sample has about 330,000 clones; around 87% are singletons. Recruitment covered 20 to 25 US areas and drew participants whose ages spanned 18 to 89 years. The chain recombines TRBV7-9 with TRBJ1-3; D unresolved. The sample consisted of PBMCs or T cells enriched from blood (not recorded which). The TCR comes from a woman aged 25 to 39 who had recovered from COVID-19. CDR3 in amino acids: CASSLGAGSGNTIYF. CDR3 nucleotides: TGTGCCAGCAGCTTAGGGGCTGGCTCTGGAAACACCATATATTTT.